A selection of T cell receptor beta chains follows, all from one sample in a study of blood T cell repertoires in COVID-19. Repertoires were generated with immunoSEQ multiplex PCR, while TCRdb's copy carries only in-frame clones and drops some. This repertoire shows over 150,000 clones, roughly 80% found once; its top ten account for more than 7.5%. Sequencing was carried out using peripheral blood. The receptors were sampled from a woman in her sixties or seventies with COVID-19, enrolled during active disease. The CDR3 runs from the conserved cysteine through the conserved F or W. A D gene is named only where the DNA matches it firmly. The listing skips clone size in some rows; elsewhere it reads once, few, many or a size class.

v_call clone_size d_call cdr3_aa
TRBV6-2/TRBV6-3 NA NA CASSYRRDQGTEAFF
TRBV6-5 NA NA CASSYSRGEQYF
TRBV30 NA NA CAWSPSRRRNQPQHF
TRBV28 NA NA CASSLYGGGANYGYTF
TRBV18 NA NA CASSSKRNTGELFF
TRBV14 few TRBD2 CASSFRSSGRTDTQYF
TRBV4-3 NA TRBD2 CASSQEKITSGVHEQFF
TRBV7-2 NA TRBD1 CASSQATGGPYEQYF
TRBV6-5 many TRBD2 CASRPAGLNEQFF
TRBV7-2 NA NA CASSLEGRGNEKLFF
TRBV25-1 NA TRBD2 CASTTGGDYEQYF
TRBV29-1 NA NA CSVADRNGLDGYTF
TRBV21-1 NA NA CASSKVTGGSYGYTF
TRBV15 NA TRBD2 CATSRGSGRAGETQYF
TRBV12-3/TRBV12-4 NA NA CASKRAAESPLHF
TRBV4-1 NA TRBD1 CASSLQGAIEKLFF
TRBV2 NA NA CASGGELVETQYF
TRBV7-9 NA TRBD2 CASTIPSGTNYEQYF
TRBV28 NA TRBD1 CASKTGGGRQETQYF
TRBV24-1 NA TRBD1 CATSDPGQGQETQYF
TRBV28 once NA CASQYNEQFF
TRBV19 NA NA CASSIPGYEQYF
TRBV28 once NA CASKRAQAYNEQFF
TRBV30 NA NA CAWKQGGSGNTIYF
TRBV28 NA TRBD1 CAAGGTGKNYGYTF
TRBV28 NA NA CASSFSIWNTEAFF
TRBV3-1/TRBV3-2 NA TRBD2 CASSRLAGYNEQFF
TRBV15 few NA CATSRDQGSYNEQFF
TRBV5-6 NA NA CASSLGLDDTQYF
TRBV2 few NA CASSENSRPGNTIYF
TRBV11-2 NA NA CASSLGEGYTEAFF
TRBV4-3 NA TRBD2 CASSQEVGGVVKNIQYF
TRBV2 NA TRBD1 CASSITPPEQGGTQYF
TRBV9 NA NA CASSYALSTDTQYF
TRBV28 NA TRBD1 CASSLGTAFLSNYGYTF
TRBV30 NA TRBD1 CAWNRDRAGNTIYF
TRBV28 NA NA CASSSALGLRDSSTDTQYF
TRBV2 NA TRBD2 CASSGRARGPFEQYF
TRBV9 once NA CASSVEQGRDEQYF
TRBV30 many NA CACALGPYEQYF
TRBV15 NA NA CATSPTGPNYGYTF
TRBV5-4 NA NA CASSLGGGDTEAFF
TRBV7-3 medium-sized TRBD2 CASSLLAGADTQYF
TRBV5-1 NA NA CASRMTSSYNEQFF
TRBV28 NA NA CASHSPGANVLTF
TRBV19 NA TRBD1 CASSPGQGREKLFF
TRBV4-3 NA TRBD2 CASSQEFTSGDYNEQFF
TRBV2 NA TRBD1 CASSAGQAGSTIYF
TRBV5-4 once TRBD2 CASSLESSGSGEQFF
TRBV14 NA NA CASSQERAQYF
TRBV28 NA NA CASSLGANYGYTF
TRBV30 NA NA CAWSVKQFYGYTF
TRBV1 NA NA CTSSQVTDTGYQPQHF
TRBV7-2 once TRBD2 CASSSSGTSLREQYF
TRBV2 NA TRBD1 CASSEDRVRYGYTF
TRBV14 NA NA CASSPTWGRVVTEAFF
TRBV12-2 NA NA CASRRLGDRTFSGNTIYF
TRBV3-1/TRBV3-2 NA NA CASSQSLQRGEQYF